This TCR beta chain was observed in a study of vaccination and CD4 T cells after COVID-19. Study summary: For each participant, vaccination comprised two doses of either the BNT162b2 or the mRNA-1273 vaccine.

Study-level results: For SARS-CoV-2-reactive clonotypes, the median went from approximately 21 to 38, a nonsignificant increase. Spike mono-reactivity was found in 304 of 307 vaccine-specific clones from convalescent patients. Relatively small numbers of convalescent patients were studied, with no early post-infection timepoints included.

TCRdb reprocessed the PCR reads via MiXCR and lists one record per CDR3 protein. The repertoire holds approximately 17,000 distinct CDR3 sequences, less than 65% seen once, with roughly 1.1% in the top ten. Turning to this clonotype: The antigen is unknown.

This TCR was sampled from a human donor who had recovered from COVID-19. The input for sequencing was CD4+ T cells from blood, taken after SARS-CoV-2 vaccination.

The CDR3 DNA is TGTGCCAGCAGCTTAGTTAAGGGGGGCCGATTGCCGGGAGTTCGGTACGAGCAGTACTTC. Protein product: CASSLVKGGRLPGVRYEQYF. J is TRBJ2-7 and V is TRBV7-9, with D perhaps being TRBD1 or TRBD2 (6 bases each). CDR1 is SEHNR and CDR2 is FQNEAQ in the germline V gene (reference sequence). V lost 1 base and J lost 4, with 29 bases in between. The CDR3 runs 20 residues.